This entry lists 18 T cell receptor beta chains sequenced from one sample in a study of resident and recirculating memory T cells in vitiligo. Clones were read by immunoSEQ multiplex PCR, and TCRdb kept only the in-frame ones, dropping some. The table lists tens of thousands of clones, 80% to 95% of them singletons. Sequencing input: blood. The receptors derive from a male donor with vitiligo.

V and J are TRBV9 and TRBJ2-2; 10 nucleotides align to TRBD1. CDR3 size: 19 residues. Germline-derived CDR1 and CDR2 are SGDLS and YYNGEE. With 3 bases clipped from V and 1 base from J, the junction kept 12 bases outside the gene matches. CDR3 in amino acids: CASSAKGTGAFLNTGELFF. CDR3 sequence (DNA): TGTGCCAGCAGCGCCAAGGGGACAGGGGCGTTTCTGAACACCGGGGAGCTGTTTTTT.

V and J are TRBV21-1 and TRBJ1-5. TRBV21-1 is shown as a pseudogene. CDR3 length: 15 residues. This CDR3 is CASSKGEESIQPQHF. Here the CDR3 DNA reads TGTGCCAGCAGCAAAGGGGAGGAGTCGATTCAGCCCCAGCATTTT.

J is TRBJ2-4 and V is TRBV11-1, with TRBD2 matching 11 bases. Germline CDR1 is SGHAT and CDR2 is FQDESV (reference sequence). With V trimmed by 0 bases and J by 1 base, 8 bases remained unmatched. The CDR3 consists of 19 residues. This CDR3 reads CASSLAPLAGGFAKNIQYF. The CDR3 DNA follows: TGTGCCAGCAGCTTAGCGCCTCTAGCGGGGGGTTTCGCCAAAAACATTCAGTACTTC. Full variable domain (missing parts from reference TRBV11-1 and TRBJ2-4): EAEVAQSPRYKITEKSQAVAFWCDPISGHATLYWYRQILGQGPELLVQFQDESVVDDSQLPKDRFSAERLKGVDSTLKIQPAELGDSAMYLCASSLAPLAGGFAKNIQYFGAGTRLSVL.

The J gene is TRBJ1-1, the V gene TRBV5-6; D remains unclear. V was clipped by 0 bases and J by 1 base, with 7 bases between them. CDR3 length: 14 amino acids. Per germline, CDR1 SGHDT and CDR2 YYEEEE. The CDR3 DNA is TGTGCCAGCAGCTTGGGGCGGGCGAACACTGAAGCTTTCTTT. It codes for CASSLGRANTEAFF.

The J gene is TRBJ1-2, the V gene TRBV7-9; a weak D match, TRBD1 (6 bases). The germline V and J ends were trimmed by 5 bases and 6 bases, with 13 bases remaining between them. In germline, CDR1 is SEHNR, CDR2 FQNEAQ (reference sequence). The CDR3 covers 13 residues. The DNA of the CDR3 is TGTGCCAGCAGCCGGGCGGGGGGCGATGGCTACACCTTC. This sequence encodes CASSRAGGDGYTF.

The CDR3 protein is CASSLDITGELFF. The DNA of the CDR3 is TGTGCCAGCAGCTTGGACATTACGGGGGAGCTGTTTTTT. V usage is TRBV7-3 and J usage is TRBJ2-2; possible D gene TRBD1, 5 bases. V lost 3 bases and J lost 8, with 10 bases in between. This CDR3 has 13 amino acids. Germline CDR1 and CDR2: SGHTA and FQGTGA.

The chain employs TRBV5-4 and TRBJ1-2; no definite D call. V was pared by 0 bases and J by 8 bases, with 11 bases between. The CDR3 runs 13 residues. Germline V lookup: CDR1 SGHNT, CDR2 YYREEE (reference sequence). CDR3: CASSLDRSRGYTF. The CDR3 bases are TGTGCCAGCAGCTTGGACCGGTCTAGGGGCTACACCTTC.

The chain links TRBV7-2 to TRBJ2-3, with 9 bases that match TRBD2. Germline lookup yields CDR1 SGHTA and CDR2 FQGNSA. Germline trimming cut 2 bases from V and 1 base from J; bases unmatched to any gene: 4. CDR3 length equals 16 residues. Here the CDR3 DNA reads TGTGCCAGCAGCTTAATCGTAGCGGGGGGCACAGATACGCAGTATTTT. This codes for CASSLIVAGGTDTQYF. The full variable domain, completed using reference TRBV7-2 and TRBJ2-3, is GAGVSQSPSNKVTEKGKDVELRCDPISGHTALYWYRQSLGQGLEFLIYFQGNSAPDKSGLPSDRFSAERTGGSVSTLTIQRTQQEDSAVYLCASSLIVAGGTDTQYFGPGTRLTVL.

This clone appeared a single time. Other DNA sequences within the sample encode an identical CDR3. The rearrangement links TRBV4-3 to TRBJ2-7; tentative D call: TRBD1 (5 bases). This CDR3 is 17 amino acids long. Deletions cut 3 bases from V and 0 bases from J, with 18 bases between. Germline V gene lookup returns CDR1 LGHNA and CDR2 YSLEER. The CDR3: CASSQDRAGRSSYEQYF. The CDR3 coding sequence is TGCGCCAGCAGCCAGGATCGGGCAGGGCGTAGCTCCTACGAGCAGTACTTC.

The rearrangement joins TRBV7-2 to TRBJ2-7; 9 nucleotides agree with TRBD1. The germline V gene has CDR1 SGHTA and CDR2 FQGNSA. The CDR3 length is 13 residues. The V gene end was trimmed by 0 bases and the J gene end by 7 bases; junction bases not matched to a gene: 1. This CDR3 is CASSLADRGEQYF. Written as DNA, the CDR3 is TGTGCCAGCAGCTTAGCTGACAGGGGGGAGCAGTACTTC. Based on the CDR3 plus reference TRBV7-2 and TRBJ2-7, the full variable domain is GAGVSQSPSNKVTEKGKDVELRCDPISGHTALYWYRQSLGQGLEFLIYFQGNSAPDKSGLPSDRFSAERTGGSVSTLTIQRTQQEDSAVYLCASSLADRGEQYFGPGTRLTVT.

Only one count was recorded for this clone. This chain uses TRBV9 with TRBJ1-2; 7 nucleotides agree with TRBD1. J was trimmed by 6 bases and V by 4 bases; bases with no gene match: 9. The CDR3 is 14 residues long. CDR1 and CDR2 from the germline V gene are SGDLS and YYNGEE. This CDR3 reads CASSPGQVSNGYTF. CDR3 DNA: TGTGCCAGCAGCCCTGGACAGGTGTCGAATGGCTACACCTTC.

The chain combines TRBV28 with TRBJ2-7; possible D gene TRBD1, 5 bases. The CDR3 loop spans 14 amino acids. V lost 3 bases and J 2 bases, leaving 11 bases between the germline ends. The germline gives CDR1 MDHEN, CDR2 SYDVKM. CDR3 sequence reads: CASSFRTPPYEQYF. The CDR3, as DNA: TGTGCCAGCAGTTTTCGGACACCCCCCTACGAGCAGTACTTC.

V usage is TRBV7-2 and J usage is TRBJ1-2; D might be TRBD1 (5 bases). The germline V gene has CDR1 SGHTA and CDR2 FQGNSA. The V end lost 3 bases, the J end lost 2 bases, and 10 bases lay between the germline ends. This CDR3 has 14 amino acids. As DNA, the CDR3 is TGTGCCAGCAGCTTTCGACAGACGAACTATGGCTACACCTTC. It translates to CASSFRQTNYGYTF.

The chain is built from TRBV6-5 and TRBJ2-7; 7 bases fit TRBD1. J was trimmed by 3 bases and V by 2 bases; bases with no gene match: 7. The CDR3 contains 15 residues. Germline V gene lookup returns CDR1 MNHEY and CDR2 SVGAGI. The CDR3 coding sequence is TGTGCCAGCAGTTACGACAGGGTGTCTGGCTACGAGCAGTACTTC. This codes for CASSYDRVSGYEQYF.

This chain connects TRBV6-1 to TRBJ1-6; D uncertain. The CDR3 is made up of 14 amino acids. Between the trimmed V and J ends, which lost 8 bases and 8 bases, there was a span of 16 bases. CDR1 and CDR2 (germline): MNHNS, SASEGT. The CDR3 nucleotides are TGTGCCAGCGATCTCATTCCCGGGGATTCACCCCTCCACTTT. It is translated as CASDLIPGDSPLHF.

The chain joins TRBV7-2 to TRBJ2-1; TRBD1 aligns across 7 bases. The germline V gene encodes CDR1 SGHTA and CDR2 FQGNSA. The CDR3 runs 17 residues. Trimming removed 3 bases from V and 7 bases from J; junction bases left unmatched: 15. The CDR3 coding sequence is TGTGCCAGCAGCTTTAATTCGGCCAAGACCAGGGGGAATGAGCAGTTCTTC. It is translated as CASSFNSAKTRGNEQFF.

The chain has TRBV30 and TRBJ1-5; a possible D gene is TRBD1 (5 bases). The length of the CDR3 is 17 residues. V gave up 0 bases and J gave up 0 bases, with 15 bases separating them. Germline V CDR1 and CDR2: GTSNPN, SVGIG (reference sequence). The CDR3 here is CAWSVAGGAYSNQPQHF. The CDR3 coding sequence is TGTGCCTGGAGTGTAGCCGGGGGTGCTTATAGCAATCAGCCCCAGCATTTT. Together with reference TRBV30 and TRBJ1-5, the CDR3 gives the full variable domain: SQTIHQWPATLVQPVGSPLSLECTVEGTSNPNLYWYRQAAGRGLQLLFYSVGIGQISSEVPQNLSASRPQDRQFILSSKKLLLSDSGFYLCAWSVAGGAYSNQPQHFGDGTRLSIL.

This chain connects TRBV5-5 to TRBJ2-7, with 8 bases fitting TRBD2. Germline V gene data show CDR1 as SGHKS and CDR2 as YYEKEE (reference sequence). CDR3 length: 18 residues. The V segment lost 1 base and the J segment 3 bases; nucleotides outside the gene matches: 15. The CDR3 reads CASSLFPSHSSGGYEQYF. DNA for the CDR3: TGTGCCAGCAGCTTGTTCCCGTCGCATTCCAGCGGGGGCTACGAGCAGTACTTC.